Listed below are T cell receptor beta chains from one sample, sequenced in a study of vaccination effects on CD4 cells after COVID-19. Antigens of these TCRs are unknown. Using immunoSEQ multiplex PCR, the repertoire was profiled, and TCRdb retains in-frame clones only, with some absent. Among about 39,000 clones, 82% were seen once, and the ten largest hold less than 3.5%. Sequences were derived from CD4+ T cells from PBMCs cultured without peptide, sampled before COVID-19 vaccination. These receptors all come from a human donor who received a COVID-19 vaccine. Both conserved end residues are part of each CDR3. Each record gives: J gene, V gene, clone size, D gene, CDR3 DNA, CDR3 protein. A D gene is named only where the DNA matches it firmly. The listing skips clone size in some rows; elsewhere it reads once, few, many or a size class.

TRBJ2-5 | TRBV30 | NA | NA | TGTGCCTGGACCCTAGGAGGGTCTCCGAAGACCCAGTACTTC | CAWTLGGSPKTQYF
TRBJ2-1 | TRBV7-3 | NA | NA | TGTGCCAGCAGCCCCCTGCCAGGGGTAGGAGAGCAGTTCTTC | CASSPLPGVGEQFF
TRBJ2-3 | TRBV10-3 | NA | TRBD2 | TGTGCCATCAAGGATCAGCTCGGGGGGGTAGATACGCAGTATTTT | CAIKDQLGGVDTQYF
TRBJ1-2 | TRBV4-1 | NA | NA | TGCGCCAGCAGCAGGCGGGGGCTCTACTATGGCTACACCTTC | CASSRRGLYYGYTF
TRBJ1-4 | TRBV11-2 | NA | TRBD1 | TGTGCCAGCAGTTCCCGGGACAGTGAAAAACTGTTTTTT | CASSSRDSEKLFF
TRBJ2-5 | TRBV7-2 | NA | TRBD1 | TGTGCCAGCAGCCTAACCAGGGGGGAGACCCAGTACTTC | CASSLTRGETQYF
TRBJ1-5 | TRBV19 | once | TRBD1 | TGTGCCAGTAGTGTCCGCGGGACAGGGTTACTTAGCAATCAGCCCCAGCATTTT | CASSVRGTGLLSNQPQHF
TRBJ2-3 | TRBV28 | NA | TRBD1 | TGTGCCAGCAGGGACAGGGTAAGCACAGATACGCAGTATTTT | CASRDRVSTDTQYF
TRBJ1-5 | TRBV6-5 | NA | NA | TGTGCCAGCAGTACCGGACAGTTACAGCCCCAGCATTTT | CASSTGQLQPQHF
TRBJ2-2 | TRBV5-1 | NA | NA | TGCGCCAGCAGCTTGGATCTCGGGGAGCTGTTTTTT | CASSLDLGELFF
TRBJ2-3 | TRBV9 | NA | TRBD2 | TGTGCCAGCAGTCGAGCGGGGAGCACAGATACGCAGTATTTT | CASSRAGSTDTQYF
TRBJ2-2 | TRBV4-1 | NA | NA | TGCGCCAGCAGCCTCCCTCGCGGCGGCGGGTACACCGGGGAGCTGTTTTTT | CASSLPRGGGYTGELFF
TRBJ1-1 | TRBV6-6 | NA | NA | TGTGCCAGCCGGGGGGGGACGGGATCGTGGGCTTTCTTT | CASRGGTGSWAFF
TRBJ2-5 | TRBV5-1 | NA | TRBD1 | TGCGCCAGCAGCTTGACTGTTGTGGCGCAGGGGGTGGAGACCCAGTACTTC | CASSLTVVAQGVETQYF